The subject of this entry is one T cell receptor (beta chain). This clonotype was counted between two and nine times. This receptor's antigen is unknown. No base quality values were provided; no much bigger clone lies one nucleotide off. The data originate from a study of T cells after yellow fever vaccination (dated by TCRdb to about 2019). Turning to the overall study: Libraries from fractions with low cell numbers were prepared with the SMART-Seq v4 Ultra Low Input RNA kit. To follow T-cell clones before and after both primary and booster YFV17D yellow fever vaccination, bulk TCR alpha and beta repertoires underwent longitudinal sequencing. Two healthy male donors, one aged 18 to 30 and one aged 30 to 40 years, made up the cohort. Bulk PBMC replicates and cell subsets were isolated from blood drawn at multiple timepoints before and after both primary and secondary immunization. Here is what the overall study found, with its caveats: Only two donors were included in the study, so the extent to which the findings can be generalized is limited. Computational filtering was required because FACS-sorted repertoires could contain abundant contaminating clonotypes from the bulk population. Compared with the primary T-cell response, the secondary T-cell response was faster but weaker, reaching its peak on day 5 rather than on day 15. After the booster, most of the clones that had expanded following primary vaccination were detected again (roughly 96% of CD4 and around 90% of CD8), which suggests that memory was broadly maintained. A small share of clonotypes was detected in both CD4 and CD8 compartments, with the overlap likely arising from convergent recombination.

The sample's treatment or condition label is to be understood as: live attenuated yellow fever vaccine strain. PBMCs were isolated from peripheral blood using a standard Ficoll-Paque protocol. CD4 and CD8 T-cell fractions were isolated with Dynabeads CD4 and CD8 positive selection kits. TriZol was used to extract RNA from bulk PBMCs, CD4 and CD8 fractions, and dextramer-positive and dextramer-negative fractions. The sequencing machine was an Illumina NovaSeq 6000. TCR cDNA was made using 5'RACE template switching, a step that added a universal primer site and unique molecular identifiers. cDNA synthesis was primed from both the TCR alpha and TCR beta constant segments. Library amplification used two PCR steps, and the second PCR step added sample barcodes and sequencing adapters. Sequencing of libraries was done on Illumina HiSeq 2500 (2x100 bp) or NovaSeq (2x150 bp). The study's processing was this. MIGEC handled demultiplexing of reads and collapsing into UMI consensus sequences, while MiXCR performed V(D)J alignment. Clonotypes responding to the vaccine were identified with edgeR on replicate PBMC samples, with the criteria of FDR below 0.01 and a log2 fold change above 5 up to day 15. Each bulk clonotype was labeled CD4 or CD8 based on which sequenced repertoire, CD4 or CD8, contained the clonotype at higher abundance. TCRdb took the public reads, trimmed them with fastp at Q25, ran MiXCR for clone calling and kept in-frame beta chains. When rows share a CDR3 protein, they turn into one entry using the most common DNA and genes. The V and J calls here are based on TCRdb, not the publication. Present in this sample are roughly 320,000 distinct CDR3 sequences, about 10% of which were seen just once. Together, the top ten hold about 3% of the sample.

The germline V gene gives CDR1 as MNHNS and CDR2 as SASEGT. Germline trimming amounts to 7 bases on V and 1 base on J, with 5 as the count of junction bases outside the gene matches. The CDR3, from cysteine to phenylalanine, totals 14 residues. Just CDR3 DNA is preserved here, 42 bases in frame from base 1. The chain is assembled from TRBV6-1 and TRBJ2-5; 8 junctional bases match TRBD1. The starting material was CD4+ T cells sorted from PBMCs, obtained 45 days after the yellow fever booster vaccination. This receptor was identified in a man between 18 and 29 years old who received the YFV17D yellow fever vaccine. The DNA sequence is given as TGTGCCAGCACCACGGGACAGGTCCAAGAGACCCAGTACTTC. Its translation is CASTTGQVQETQYF.